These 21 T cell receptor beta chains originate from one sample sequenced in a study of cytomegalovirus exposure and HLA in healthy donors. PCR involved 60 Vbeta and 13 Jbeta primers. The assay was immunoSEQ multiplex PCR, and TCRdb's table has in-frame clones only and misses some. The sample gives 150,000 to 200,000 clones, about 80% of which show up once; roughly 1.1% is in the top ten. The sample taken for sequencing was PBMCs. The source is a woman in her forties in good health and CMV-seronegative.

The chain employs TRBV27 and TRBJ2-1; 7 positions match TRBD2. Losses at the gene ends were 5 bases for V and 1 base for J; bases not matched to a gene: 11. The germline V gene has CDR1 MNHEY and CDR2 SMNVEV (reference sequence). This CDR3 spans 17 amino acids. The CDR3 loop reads CASSPRVSGYSYNEQFF. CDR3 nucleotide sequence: TGTGCCAGCAGTCCTCGGGTTAGCGGGTATTCCTACAATGAGCAGTTCTTC.

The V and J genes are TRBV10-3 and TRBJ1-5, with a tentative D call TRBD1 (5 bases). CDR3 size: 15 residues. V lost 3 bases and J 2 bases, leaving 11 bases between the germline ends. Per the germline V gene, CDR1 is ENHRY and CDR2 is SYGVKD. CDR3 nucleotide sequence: TGTGCCATCAGTGAATCAGGGCTGGGCAATCAGCCCCAGCATTTT. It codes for CAISESGLGNQPQHF.

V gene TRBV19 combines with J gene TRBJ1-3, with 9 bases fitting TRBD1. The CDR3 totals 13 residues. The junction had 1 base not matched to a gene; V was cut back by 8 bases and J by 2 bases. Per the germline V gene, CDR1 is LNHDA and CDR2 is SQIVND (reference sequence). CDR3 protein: CASGDRAGNTIYF. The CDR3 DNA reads TGTGCCAGTGGGGACAGGGCTGGAAACACCATATATTTT.

The CDR3 loop reads CASSFRGAARTDEQFF. Written as DNA, the CDR3 is TGTGCCAGCAGCTTCAGGGGGGCAGCGCGAACCGATGAGCAGTTCTTC. The V call is TRBV11-3, the J call TRBJ2-1; TRBD1 might be the D (7 bases). The CDR3 totals 16 residues. Trimming pared 3 bases from V and 8 bases from J, leaving 20 bases between. The germline gives CDR1 SGHNT, CDR2 YENEEA.

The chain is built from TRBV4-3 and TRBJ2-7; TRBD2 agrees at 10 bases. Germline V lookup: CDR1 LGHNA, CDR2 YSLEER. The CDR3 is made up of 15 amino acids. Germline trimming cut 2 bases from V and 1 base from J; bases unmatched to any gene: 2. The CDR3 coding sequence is TGCGCCAGCAGCCAACTAGCGGGAGCGTCCTACGAGCAGTACTTC. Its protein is CASSQLAGASYEQYF.

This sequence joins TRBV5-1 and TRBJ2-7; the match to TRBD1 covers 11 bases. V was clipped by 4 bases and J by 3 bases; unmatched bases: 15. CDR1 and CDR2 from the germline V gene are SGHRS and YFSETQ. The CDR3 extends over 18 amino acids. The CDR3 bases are TGCGCCAGCAGCAGCGGGGGACAGGGGGGTTATGAGGTCTACGAGCAGTACTTC. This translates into CASSSGGQGGYEVYEQYF.

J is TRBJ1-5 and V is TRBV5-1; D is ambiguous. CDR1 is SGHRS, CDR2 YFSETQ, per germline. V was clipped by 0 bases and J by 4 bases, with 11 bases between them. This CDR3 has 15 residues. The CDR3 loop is CASSLDRSDNQPQHF. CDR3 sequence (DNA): TGCGCCAGCAGCTTGGACCGGAGTGATAATCAGCCCCAGCATTTT.

The CDR3 sequence is CASSLMPSSGNTIYF. The CDR3 DNA sequence: TGTGCCAGCAGCTTAATGCCCAGCTCTGGAAACACCATATATTTT. The chain is built from TRBV7-2 and TRBJ1-3; D is undetermined. Germline V CDR1 and CDR2: SGHTA, FQGNSA. The CDR3 totals 15 residues. The ends were cut back, 2 bases at V and 0 bases at J, with 8 bases in the middle.

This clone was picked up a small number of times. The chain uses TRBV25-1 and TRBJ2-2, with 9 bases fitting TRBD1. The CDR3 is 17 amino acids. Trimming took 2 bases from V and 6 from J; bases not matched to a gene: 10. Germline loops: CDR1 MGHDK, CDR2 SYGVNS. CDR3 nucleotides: TGTGCCAGCAGTGAAACTGGGGGACAGGGTAGGGCCGGGGAGCTGTTTTTT. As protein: CASSETGGQGRAGELFF.

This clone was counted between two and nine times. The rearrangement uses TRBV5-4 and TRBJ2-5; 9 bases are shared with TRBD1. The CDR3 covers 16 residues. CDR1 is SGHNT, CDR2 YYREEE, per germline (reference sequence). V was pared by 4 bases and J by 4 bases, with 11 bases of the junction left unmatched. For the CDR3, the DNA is TGTGCCAGCAGCCTTCCGGGACAGGGAAAGAGAGAGACCCAGTACTTC. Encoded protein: CASSLPGQGKRETQYF.

The CDR3 DNA is TGTGCCACAGGAGGGGCTAACTACGAGCAGTACTTC. It codes for CATGGANYEQYF. The rearrangement joins TRBV27 to TRBJ2-7, with a possible D match to TRBD2 (6 bases). CDR1 and CDR2 from the germline V gene are MNHEY and SMNVEV (reference sequence). The V end lost 10 bases, the J end lost 3 bases, and 13 bases lay between the germline ends. CDR3 length: 12 residues.

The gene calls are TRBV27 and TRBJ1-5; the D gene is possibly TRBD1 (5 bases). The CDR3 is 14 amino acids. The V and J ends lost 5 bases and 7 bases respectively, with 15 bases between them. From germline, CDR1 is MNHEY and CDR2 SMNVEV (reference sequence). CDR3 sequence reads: CASSLELGHQPQHF. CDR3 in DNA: TGTGCCAGCAGTCTTGAGCTGGGGCACCAGCCCCAGCATTTT.

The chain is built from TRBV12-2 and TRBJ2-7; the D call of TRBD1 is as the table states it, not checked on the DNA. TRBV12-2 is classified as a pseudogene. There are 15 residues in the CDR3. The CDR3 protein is CASRLAQGATYEQYV. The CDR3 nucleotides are TGTGCAAGTCGCTTAGCGCAGGGGGCTACCTACGAGCAGTACGTC.

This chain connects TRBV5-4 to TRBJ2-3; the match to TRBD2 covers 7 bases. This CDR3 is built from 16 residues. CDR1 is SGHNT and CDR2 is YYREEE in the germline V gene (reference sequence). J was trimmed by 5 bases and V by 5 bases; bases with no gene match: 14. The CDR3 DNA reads TGTGCCAGCAGTCCACCTCGTGGCGGGAGAATAGATACGCAGTATTTT. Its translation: CASSPPRGGRIDTQYF.

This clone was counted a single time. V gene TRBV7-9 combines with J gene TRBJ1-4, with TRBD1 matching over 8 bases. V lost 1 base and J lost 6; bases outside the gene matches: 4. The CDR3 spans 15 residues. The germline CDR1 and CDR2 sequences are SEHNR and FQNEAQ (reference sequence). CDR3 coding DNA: TGTGCCAGCAGCTTAGGCGCAGGGGGCTATGAAAAACTGTTTTTT. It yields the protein CASSLGAGGYEKLFF.

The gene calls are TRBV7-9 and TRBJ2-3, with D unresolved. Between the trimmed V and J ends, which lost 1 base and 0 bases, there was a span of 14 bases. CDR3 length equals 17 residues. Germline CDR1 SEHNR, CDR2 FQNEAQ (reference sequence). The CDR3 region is CASSLDQPALSTDTQYF. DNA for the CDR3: TGTGCCAGCAGCTTAGATCAGCCAGCGCTCAGCACAGATACGCAGTATTTT. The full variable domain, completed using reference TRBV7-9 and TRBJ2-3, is DTGVSQNPRHKITKRGQNVTFRCDPISEHNRLYWYRQTLGQGPEFLTYFQNEAQLEKSRLLSDRFSAERPKGSFSTLEIQRTEQGDSAMYLCASSLDQPALSTDTQYFGPGTRLTVL.

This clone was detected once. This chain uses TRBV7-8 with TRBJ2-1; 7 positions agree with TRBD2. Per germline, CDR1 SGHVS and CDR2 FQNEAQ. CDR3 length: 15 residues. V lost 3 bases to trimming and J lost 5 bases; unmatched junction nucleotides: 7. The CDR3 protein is CASSFTSLADNEQFF. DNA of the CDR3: TGTGCCAGCAGCTTCACATCCCTAGCGGACAATGAGCAGTTCTTC.

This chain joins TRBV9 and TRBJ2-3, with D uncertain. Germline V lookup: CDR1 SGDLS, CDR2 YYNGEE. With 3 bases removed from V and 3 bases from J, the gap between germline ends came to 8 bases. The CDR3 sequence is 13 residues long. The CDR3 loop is CASSETGTDTQYF. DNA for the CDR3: TGTGCCAGCAGCGAGACTGGTACAGATACGCAGTATTTT. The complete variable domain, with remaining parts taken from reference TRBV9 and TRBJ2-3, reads DSGVTQTPKHLITATGQRVTLRCSPRSGDLSVYWYQQSLDQGLQFLIQYYNGEERAKGNILERFSAQQFPDLHSELNLSSLELGDSALYFCASSETGTDTQYFGPGTRLTVL.

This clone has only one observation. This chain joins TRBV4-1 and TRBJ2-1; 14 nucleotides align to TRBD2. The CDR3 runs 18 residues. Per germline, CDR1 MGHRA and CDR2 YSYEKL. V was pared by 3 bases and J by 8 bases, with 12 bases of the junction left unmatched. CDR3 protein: CASSHAVPRLAGGYEQFF. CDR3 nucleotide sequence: TGCGCCAGCAGCCACGCCGTTCCGCGACTAGCGGGAGGGTATGAGCAGTTCTTC.

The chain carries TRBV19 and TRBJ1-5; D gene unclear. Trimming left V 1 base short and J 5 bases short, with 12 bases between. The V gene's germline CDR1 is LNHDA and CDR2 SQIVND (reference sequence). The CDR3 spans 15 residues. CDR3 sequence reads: CASSIALQEYQPQHF. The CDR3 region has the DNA TGTGCCAGTAGTATAGCCCTCCAAGAGTATCAGCCCCAGCATTTT.

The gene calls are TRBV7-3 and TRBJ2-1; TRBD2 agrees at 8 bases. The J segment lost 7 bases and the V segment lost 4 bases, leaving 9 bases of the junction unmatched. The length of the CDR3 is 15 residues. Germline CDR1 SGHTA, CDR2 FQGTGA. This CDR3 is CASSSSPGGGNEQFF. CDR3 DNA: TGTGCCAGCAGCTCCTCTCCGGGAGGGGGAAATGAGCAGTTCTTC.